This T cell receptor (beta chain) was recorded in a study of T cell repertoires in ileal Crohn's disease. Overall study context: Each sample's TCRB immunosequencing used around 500 nanograms of biopsy DNA. Notes on the study in general: Clonality above 26.8% at surgery always came with endoscopic recurrence.

Generated by immunoSEQ multiplex PCR, the TCRdb table keeps only in-frame clones and is missing some. The profile covers several thousand clones, with 75% to 90% appearing a single time and about an eighth taken by the ten largest. A remark on this clone: The antigen is not known.

In germline, CDR1 is MNHNY, CDR2 SVGAGI (reference sequence). The CDR3 has 15 residues. The junction had 5 bases not matched to a gene; V was cut back by 8 bases and J by 1 base. As for time point: proximal margin of the surgical specimen (macroscopically non-inflamed). Patients were adults with ileal or ileocolonic Crohn's disease needing resection. Sequenced input: ileal tissue. The chain combines TRBV6-6 with TRBJ1-1, with 12 bases aligning to TRBD1. The TCR comes from an adult with Crohn's disease. The CDR3 region is CASGDRGLGNTEAFF. The CDR3 DNA sequence: TGTGCCAGCGGGGACAGGGGGCTAGGGAACACTGAAGCTTTCTTT.